This T cell receptor (beta chain) was observed in a study of blood T cell repertoires in COVID-19. V was pared by 4 bases and J by 2 bases, with 8 bases between. CDR3 length: 14 amino acids. Germline V lookup: CDR1 LNHDA, CDR2 SQIVND (reference sequence). The table came from immunoSEQ multiplex PCR; TCRdb's copy has only in-frame clones and leaves some out. In the table there are under 75,000 clones, roughly 79% of which are singletons. The source is a woman older than 75 with active or convalescent COVID-19. The rearrangement joins TRBV19 to TRBJ1-4, with D perhaps TRBD1 (6 bases). Sequenced: peripheral blood. The CDR3 sequence: CASSTQGTNEKLFF. The CDR3 bases are TGTGCCAGTAGTACCCAGGGGACTAATGAAAAACTGTTTTTT.